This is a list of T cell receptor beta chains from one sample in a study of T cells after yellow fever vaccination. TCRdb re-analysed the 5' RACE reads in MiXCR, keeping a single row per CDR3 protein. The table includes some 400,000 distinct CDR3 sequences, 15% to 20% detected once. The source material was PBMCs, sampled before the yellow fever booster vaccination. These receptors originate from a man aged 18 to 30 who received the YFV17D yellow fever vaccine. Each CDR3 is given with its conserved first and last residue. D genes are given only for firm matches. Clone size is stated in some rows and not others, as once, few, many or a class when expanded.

CDR3aa: CASSSSGSGNTIYF; abundance: .; v_gene: TRBV7-3; d_gene: .
CDR3aa: CASSFPRDEIGNSYNEQFF; abundance: .; v_gene: TRBV5-1; d_gene: .
CDR3aa: CSVSGIPSYEQYF; abundance: few; v_gene: TRBV29-1; d_gene: TRBD2
CDR3aa: CASSLTTNTGELFF; abundance: many; v_gene: TRBV11-2; d_gene: .
CDR3aa: CASSLTVSSYEQYF; abundance: many; v_gene: TRBV5-1; d_gene: .
CDR3aa: CASSLRQGNGPQHF; abundance: .; v_gene: TRBV12-3/TRBV12-4; d_gene: TRBD1
CDR3aa: CASSSLGISYNEQFF; abundance: .; v_gene: TRBV6-6; d_gene: .
CDR3aa: CASSYPAGTSMLNTGELFF; abundance: .; v_gene: TRBV6-5; d_gene: TRBD2
CDR3aa: CAISIMPDSPLHF; abundance: .; v_gene: TRBV10-3; d_gene: .
CDR3aa: CASSRQPVTEAFF; abundance: .; v_gene: TRBV4-3; d_gene: .
CDR3aa: CASNLGVGGEKYF; abundance: .; v_gene: TRBV19; d_gene: .
CDR3aa: CASSLLGLLNTQYF; abundance: .; v_gene: TRBV12-3/TRBV12-4; d_gene: .
CDR3aa: CAISDLAAKETQYF; abundance: .; v_gene: TRBV10-3; d_gene: TRBD2
CDR3aa: CASSPWQGAGAGDTQYF; abundance: .; v_gene: TRBV7-8; d_gene: .
CDR3aa: CASSLTSGDYNEQFF; abundance: many; v_gene: TRBV9; d_gene: TRBD2
CDR3aa: CASSFGQGGTDTQYF; abundance: .; v_gene: TRBV9; d_gene: .
CDR3aa: CASSPSGGHQPQHF; abundance: .; v_gene: TRBV19; d_gene: .
CDR3aa: CASSQAPNEQFF; abundance: few; v_gene: TRBV3-1; d_gene: .
CDR3aa: CASSLYGGNTEAFF; abundance: few; v_gene: TRBV7-2; d_gene: .
CDR3aa: CASSQPRQGSYEQYF; abundance: .; v_gene: TRBV4-1; d_gene: TRBD1
CDR3aa: CATTAGREGTQYF; abundance: .; v_gene: TRBV28; d_gene: .
CDR3aa: CASSRTSGGTGELFF; abundance: many; v_gene: TRBV6-5; d_gene: TRBD2
CDR3aa: CASSRGLGSYGYTF; abundance: .; v_gene: TRBV3-1; d_gene: .
CDR3aa: CASSQDGTGGDNEQFF; abundance: .; v_gene: TRBV5-1; d_gene: TRBD1